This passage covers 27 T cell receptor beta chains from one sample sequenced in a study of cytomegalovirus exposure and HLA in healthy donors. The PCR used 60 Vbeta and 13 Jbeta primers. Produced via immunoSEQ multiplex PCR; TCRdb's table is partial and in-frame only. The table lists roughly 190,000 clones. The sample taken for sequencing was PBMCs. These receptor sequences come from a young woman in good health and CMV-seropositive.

CDR3 protein: CASSLMSSRSTGELFF. As DNA, the CDR3 is TGTGCCAGCAGCTTAATGTCTAGCCGTAGCACCGGGGAGCTGTTTTTT. The chain combines TRBV7-2 with TRBJ2-2; maybe TRBD2 (5 bases). CDR1 is SGHTA, CDR2 FQGNSA, per germline. This CDR3 region has 16 residues. Trimming left V 2 bases short and J 4 bases short, with 14 bases between.

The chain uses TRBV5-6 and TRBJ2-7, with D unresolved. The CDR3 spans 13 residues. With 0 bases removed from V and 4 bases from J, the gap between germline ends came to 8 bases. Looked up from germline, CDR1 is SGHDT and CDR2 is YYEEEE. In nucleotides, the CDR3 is TGTGCCAGCAGCTTGGCGAGTACTTACGAGCAGTACTTC. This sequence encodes CASSLASTYEQYF.

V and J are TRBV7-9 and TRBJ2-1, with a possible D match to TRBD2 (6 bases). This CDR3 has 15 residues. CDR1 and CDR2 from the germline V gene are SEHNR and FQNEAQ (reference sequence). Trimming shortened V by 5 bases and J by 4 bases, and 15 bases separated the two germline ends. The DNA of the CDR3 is TGTGCCAGCAGCCCCCGGGACTGGCAATACAATGAGCAGTTCTTC. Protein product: CASSPRDWQYNEQFF.

The CDR3 protein is CASSFTGGSGETQYF. As DNA, the CDR3 is TGTGCCAGTAGTTTCACAGGGGGCTCGGGTGAGACCCAGTACTTC. The V gene is TRBV19, the J gene TRBJ2-5, with 9 positions matching TRBD1. The CDR3 loop spans 15 amino acids. Germline V CDR1 and CDR2: LNHDA, SQIVND (reference sequence). Trimming at V came to 5 bases and at J to 5 bases, leaving 9 bases not matched to a gene.

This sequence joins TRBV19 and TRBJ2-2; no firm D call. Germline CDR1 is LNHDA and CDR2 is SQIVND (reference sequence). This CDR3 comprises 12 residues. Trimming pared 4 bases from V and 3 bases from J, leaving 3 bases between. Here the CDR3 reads CASSRDTGELFF. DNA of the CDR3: TGTGCCAGTAGTAGAGACACCGGGGAGCTGTTTTTT.

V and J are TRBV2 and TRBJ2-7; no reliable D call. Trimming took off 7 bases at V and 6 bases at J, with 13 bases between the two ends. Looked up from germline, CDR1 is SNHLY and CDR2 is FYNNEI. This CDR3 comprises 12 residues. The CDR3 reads CASTLGLGEQYF. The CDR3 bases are TGTGCCAGCACACTGGGCCTGGGCGAGCAGTACTTC.

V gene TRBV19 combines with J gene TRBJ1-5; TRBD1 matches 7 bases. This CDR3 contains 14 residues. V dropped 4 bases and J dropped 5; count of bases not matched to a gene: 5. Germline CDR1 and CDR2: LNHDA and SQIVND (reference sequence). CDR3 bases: TGTGCCAGTAGTACTCAGGGGGGTGATCAGCCCCAGCATTTT. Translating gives CASSTQGGDQPQHF.

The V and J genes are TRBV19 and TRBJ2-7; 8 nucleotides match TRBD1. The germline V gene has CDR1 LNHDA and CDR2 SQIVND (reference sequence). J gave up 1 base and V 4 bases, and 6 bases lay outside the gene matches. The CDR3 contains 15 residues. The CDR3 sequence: CASSSRTGKSYEQYF. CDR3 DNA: TGTGCCAGTAGTAGCCGGACAGGGAAATCCTACGAGCAGTACTTC.

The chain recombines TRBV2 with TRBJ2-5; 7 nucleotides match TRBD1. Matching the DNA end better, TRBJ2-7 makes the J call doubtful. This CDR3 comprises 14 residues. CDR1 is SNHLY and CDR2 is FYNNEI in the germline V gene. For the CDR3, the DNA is TGTGCCAGCAGGATACAGGGGAGCTCCTACGAGCAGTACTTC. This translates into CASRIQGSSYEQYF.

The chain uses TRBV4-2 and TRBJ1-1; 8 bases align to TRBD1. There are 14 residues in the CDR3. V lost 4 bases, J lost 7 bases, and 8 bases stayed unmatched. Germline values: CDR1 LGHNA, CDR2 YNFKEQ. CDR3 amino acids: CASSRLTGVNEAFF. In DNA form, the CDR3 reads TGTGCCAGCAGCCGCTTGACAGGGGTTAATGAAGCTTTCTTT.

The chain's CDR3 is CAWALAFGGELFF. CDR3 nucleotide sequence: TGTGCCTGGGCCCTAGCTTTTGGCGGGGAGCTGTTTTTT. This chain connects TRBV30 to TRBJ2-2, with D possibly being TRBD2 (5 bases). Germline V gives CDR1 GTSNPN, CDR2 SVGIG (reference sequence). The length of the CDR3 is 13 residues. Between the trimmed V and J ends, which lost 5 bases and 7 bases, there was a span of 14 bases.

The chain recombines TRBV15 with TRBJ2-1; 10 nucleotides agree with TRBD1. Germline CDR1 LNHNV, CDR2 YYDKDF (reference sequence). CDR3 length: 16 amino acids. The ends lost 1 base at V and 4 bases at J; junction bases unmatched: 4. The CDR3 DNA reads TGTGCCACCAGCAGAGTTGGGACAGGGGTTTACAATGAGCAGTTCTTC. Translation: CATSRVGTGVYNEQFF.

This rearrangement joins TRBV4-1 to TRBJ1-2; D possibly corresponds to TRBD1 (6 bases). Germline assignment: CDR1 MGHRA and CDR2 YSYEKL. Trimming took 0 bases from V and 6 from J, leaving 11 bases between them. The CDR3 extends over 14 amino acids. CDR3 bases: TGCGCCAGCAGCCAAGATTGGACAGATCATGGCTACACCTTC. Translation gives CASSQDWTDHGYTF.

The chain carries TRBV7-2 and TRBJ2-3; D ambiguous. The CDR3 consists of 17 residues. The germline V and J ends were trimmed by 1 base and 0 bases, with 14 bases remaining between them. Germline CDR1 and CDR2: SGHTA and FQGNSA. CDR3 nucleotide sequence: TGTGCCAGCAGCTTAGGTGTCAACTCTATAAGCACAGATACGCAGTATTTT. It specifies CASSLGVNSISTDTQYF. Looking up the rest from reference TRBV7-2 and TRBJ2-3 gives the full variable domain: GAGVSQSPSNKVTEKGKDVELRCDPISGHTALYWYRQSLGQGLEFLIYFQGNSAPDKSGLPSDRFSAERTGGSVSTLTIQRTQQEDSAVYLCASSLGVNSISTDTQYFGPGTRLTVL.

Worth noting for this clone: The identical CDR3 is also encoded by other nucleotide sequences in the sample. The CDR3 reads CATSSRLAGGLETQYF. CDR3 coding DNA: TGTGCCACCAGCAGCAGACTAGCGGGAGGGCTAGAGACCCAGTACTTC. This rearrangement joins TRBV15 to TRBJ2-5; 14 nucleotides match TRBD2. Germline values: CDR1 LNHNV, CDR2 YYDKDF (reference sequence). V was pared by 3 bases and J by 4 bases, with 4 bases of the junction left unmatched. This CDR3 comprises 16 residues.

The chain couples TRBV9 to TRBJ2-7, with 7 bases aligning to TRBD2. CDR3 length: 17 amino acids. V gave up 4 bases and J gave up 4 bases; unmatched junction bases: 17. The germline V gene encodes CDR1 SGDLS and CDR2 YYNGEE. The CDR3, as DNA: TGTGCCAGCAGCACCACGTGGGGGGGGTATGTCGAATACGAGCAGTACTTC. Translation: CASSTTWGGYVEYEQYF.

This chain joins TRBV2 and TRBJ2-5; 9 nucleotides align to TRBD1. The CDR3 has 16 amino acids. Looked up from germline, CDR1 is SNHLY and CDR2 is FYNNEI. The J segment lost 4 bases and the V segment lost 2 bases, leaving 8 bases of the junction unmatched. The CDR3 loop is CASSELVGQGRETQYF. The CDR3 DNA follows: TGTGCCAGCAGTGAATTGGTTGGACAGGGGAGAGAGACCCAGTACTTC.

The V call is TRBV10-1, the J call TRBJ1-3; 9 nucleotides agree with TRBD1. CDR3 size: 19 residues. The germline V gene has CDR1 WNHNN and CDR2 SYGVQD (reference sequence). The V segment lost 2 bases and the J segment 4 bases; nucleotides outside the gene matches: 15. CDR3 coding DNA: TGCGCCAGCAGTGAGCACCCGGGACAGGGAATCCGGACGGGAAACACCATATATTTT. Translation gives CASSEHPGQGIRTGNTIYF.

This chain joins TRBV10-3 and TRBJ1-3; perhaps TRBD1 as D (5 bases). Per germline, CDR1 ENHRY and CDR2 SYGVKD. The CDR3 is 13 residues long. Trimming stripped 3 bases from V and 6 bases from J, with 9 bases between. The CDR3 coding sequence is TGTGCCATCAGTGAATCAGGGCAAAACACCATATATTTT. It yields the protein CAISESGQNTIYF.

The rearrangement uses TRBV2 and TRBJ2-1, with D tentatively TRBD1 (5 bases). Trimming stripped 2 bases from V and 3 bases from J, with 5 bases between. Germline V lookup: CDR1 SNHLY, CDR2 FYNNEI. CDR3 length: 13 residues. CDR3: CASSEQGYNEQFF. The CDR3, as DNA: TGTGCCAGCAGTGAACAGGGCTACAATGAGCAGTTCTTC. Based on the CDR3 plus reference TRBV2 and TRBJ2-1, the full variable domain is EPEVTQTPSHQVTQMGQEVILRCVPISNHLYFYWYRQILGQKVEFLVSFYNNEISEKSEIFDDQFSVERPDGSNFTLKIRSTKLEDSAMYFCASSEQGYNEQFFGPGTRLTVL.

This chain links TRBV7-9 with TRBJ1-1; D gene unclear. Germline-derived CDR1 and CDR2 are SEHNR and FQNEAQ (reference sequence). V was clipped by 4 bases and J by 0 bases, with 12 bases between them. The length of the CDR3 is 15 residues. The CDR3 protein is CASSSQQRMNTEAFF. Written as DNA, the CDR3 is TGTGCCAGCAGCTCCCAACAAAGAATGAACACTGAAGCTTTCTTT.

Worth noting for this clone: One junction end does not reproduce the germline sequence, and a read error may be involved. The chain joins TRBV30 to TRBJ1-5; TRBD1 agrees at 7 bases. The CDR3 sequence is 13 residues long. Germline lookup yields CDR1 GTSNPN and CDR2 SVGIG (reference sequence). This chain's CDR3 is CAWSLQGNQPRHF. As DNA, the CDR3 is TGTGCCTGGAGTTTACAGGGGAATCAGCCCCGGCATTTT.

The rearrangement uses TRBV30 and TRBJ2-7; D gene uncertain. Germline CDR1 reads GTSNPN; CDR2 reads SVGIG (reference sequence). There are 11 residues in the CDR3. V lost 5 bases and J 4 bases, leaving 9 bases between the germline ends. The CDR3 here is CAWGSVYEQYF. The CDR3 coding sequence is TGTGCCTGGGGCAGCGTGTACGAGCAGTACTTC.

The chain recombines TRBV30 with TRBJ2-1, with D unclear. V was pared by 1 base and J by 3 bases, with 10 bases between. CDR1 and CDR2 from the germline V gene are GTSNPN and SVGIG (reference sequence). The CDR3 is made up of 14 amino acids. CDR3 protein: CAWSGAASYNEQFF. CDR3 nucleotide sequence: TGTGCCTGGAGTGGTGCGGCAAGCTACAATGAGCAGTTCTTC.

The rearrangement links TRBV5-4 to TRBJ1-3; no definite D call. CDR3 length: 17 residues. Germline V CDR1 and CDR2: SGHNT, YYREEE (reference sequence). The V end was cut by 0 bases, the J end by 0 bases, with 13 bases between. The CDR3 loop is CASSLDGGSVSGNTIYF. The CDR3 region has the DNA TGTGCCAGCAGCTTGGACGGCGGGTCTGTCTCTGGAAACACCATATATTTT.

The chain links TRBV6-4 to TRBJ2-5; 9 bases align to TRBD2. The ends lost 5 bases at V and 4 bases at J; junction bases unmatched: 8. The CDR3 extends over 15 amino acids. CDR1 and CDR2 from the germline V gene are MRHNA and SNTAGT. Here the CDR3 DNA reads TGTGCCAGCAGTAAGGAAGCGGGGGGATCAGAGACCCAGTACTTC. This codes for CASSKEAGGSETQYF.

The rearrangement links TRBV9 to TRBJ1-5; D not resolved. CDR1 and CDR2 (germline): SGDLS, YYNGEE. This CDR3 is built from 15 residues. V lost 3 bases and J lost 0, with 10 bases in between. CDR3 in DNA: TGTGCCAGCAGCGCTGGCGGTTATAGCAATCAGCCCCAGCATTTT. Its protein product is CASSAGGYSNQPQHF.